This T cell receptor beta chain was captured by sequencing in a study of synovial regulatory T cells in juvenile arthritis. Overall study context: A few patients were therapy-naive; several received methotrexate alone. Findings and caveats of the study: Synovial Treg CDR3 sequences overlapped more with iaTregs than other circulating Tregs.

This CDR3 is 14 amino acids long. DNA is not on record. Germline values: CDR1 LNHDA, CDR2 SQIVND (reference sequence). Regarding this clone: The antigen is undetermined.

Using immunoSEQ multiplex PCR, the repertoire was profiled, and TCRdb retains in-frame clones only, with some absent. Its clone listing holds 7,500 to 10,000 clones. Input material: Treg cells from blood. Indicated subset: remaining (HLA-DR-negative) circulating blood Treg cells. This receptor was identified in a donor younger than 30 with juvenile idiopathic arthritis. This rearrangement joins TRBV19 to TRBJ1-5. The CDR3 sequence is CASSIVGSNQPQHF. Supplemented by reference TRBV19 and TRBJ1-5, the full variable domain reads DGGITQSPKYLFRKEGQNVTLSCEQNLNHDAMYWYRQDPGQGLRLIYYSQIVNDFQKGDIAEGYSVSREKKESFPLTVTSAQKNPTAFYLCASSIVGSNQPQHFGDGTRLSIL.